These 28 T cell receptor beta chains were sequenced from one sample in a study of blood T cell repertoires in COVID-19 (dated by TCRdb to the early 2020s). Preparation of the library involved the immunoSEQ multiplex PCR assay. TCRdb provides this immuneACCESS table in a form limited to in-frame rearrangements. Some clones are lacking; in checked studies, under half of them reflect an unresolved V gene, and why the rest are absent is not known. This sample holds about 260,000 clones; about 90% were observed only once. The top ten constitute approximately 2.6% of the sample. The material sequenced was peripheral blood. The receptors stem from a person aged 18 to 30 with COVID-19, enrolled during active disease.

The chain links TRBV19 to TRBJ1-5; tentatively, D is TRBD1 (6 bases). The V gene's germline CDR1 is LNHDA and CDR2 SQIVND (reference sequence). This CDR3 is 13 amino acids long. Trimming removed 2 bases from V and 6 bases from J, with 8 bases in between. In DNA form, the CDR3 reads TGTGCCAGTAGTATACAGGGGCCTCAGCCCCAGCATTTT. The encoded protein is CASSIQGPQPQHF.

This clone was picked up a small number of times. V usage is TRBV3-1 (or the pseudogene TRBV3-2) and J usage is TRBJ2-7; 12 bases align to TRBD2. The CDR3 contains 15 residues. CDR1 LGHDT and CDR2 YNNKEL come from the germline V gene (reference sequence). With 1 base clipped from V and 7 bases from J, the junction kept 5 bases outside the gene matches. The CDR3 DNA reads TGTGCCAGCAGCCAAGGGACTAGCGGGACGTTAGAGCAGTACTTC. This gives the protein CASSQGTSGTLEQYF.

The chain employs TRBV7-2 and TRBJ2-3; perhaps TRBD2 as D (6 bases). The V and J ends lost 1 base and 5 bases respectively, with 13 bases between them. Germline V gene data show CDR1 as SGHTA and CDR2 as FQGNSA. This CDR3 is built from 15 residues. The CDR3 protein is CASSLGEAGGDTQYF. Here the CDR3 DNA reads TGTGCCAGCAGCTTAGGGGAGGCCGGGGGAGATACGCAGTATTTT. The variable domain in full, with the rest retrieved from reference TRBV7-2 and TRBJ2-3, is GAGVSQSPSNKVTEKGKDVELRCDPISGHTALYWYRQSLGQGLEFLIYFQGNSAPDKSGLPSDRFSAERTGGSVSTLTIQRTQQEDSAVYLCASSLGEAGGDTQYFGPGTRLTVL.

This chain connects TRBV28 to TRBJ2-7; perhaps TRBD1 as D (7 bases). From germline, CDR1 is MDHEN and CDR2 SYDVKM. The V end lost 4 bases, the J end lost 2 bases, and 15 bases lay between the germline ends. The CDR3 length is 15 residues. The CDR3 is CASSSRDSLAYEQYF. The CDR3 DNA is TGTGCCAGCAGTTCGCGGGACAGCCTCGCCTACGAGCAGTACTTC.

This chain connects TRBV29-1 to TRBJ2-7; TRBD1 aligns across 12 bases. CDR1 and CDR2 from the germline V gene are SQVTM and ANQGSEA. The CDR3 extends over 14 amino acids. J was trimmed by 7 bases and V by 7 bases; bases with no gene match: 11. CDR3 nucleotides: TGCAGCGCAAATTCCGGGACAGGGGGCTGGGAGCAGTACTTC. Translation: CSANSGTGGWEQYF.

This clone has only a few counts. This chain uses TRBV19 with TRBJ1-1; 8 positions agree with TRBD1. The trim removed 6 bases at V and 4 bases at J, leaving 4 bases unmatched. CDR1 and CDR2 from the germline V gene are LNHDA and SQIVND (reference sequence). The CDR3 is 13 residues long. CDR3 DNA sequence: TGTGCCAGTAGCGTACAGGGGGGCACTGAAGCTTTCTTT. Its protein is CASSVQGGTEAFF.

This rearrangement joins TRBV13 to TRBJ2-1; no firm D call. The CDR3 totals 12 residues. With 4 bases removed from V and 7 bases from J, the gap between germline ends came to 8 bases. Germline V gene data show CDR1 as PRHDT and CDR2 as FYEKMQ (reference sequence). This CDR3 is CASSSLGNEQFF. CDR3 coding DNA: TGTGCCAGCAGCTCCCTCGGGAATGAGCAGTTCTTC.

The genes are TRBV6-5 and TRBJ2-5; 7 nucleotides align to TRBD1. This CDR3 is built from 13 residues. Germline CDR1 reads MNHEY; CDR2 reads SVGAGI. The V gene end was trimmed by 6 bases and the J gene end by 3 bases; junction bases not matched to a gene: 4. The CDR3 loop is CASSTGTEETQYF. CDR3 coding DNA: TGTGCCAGCAGCACCGGGACAGAAGAGACCCAGTACTTC.

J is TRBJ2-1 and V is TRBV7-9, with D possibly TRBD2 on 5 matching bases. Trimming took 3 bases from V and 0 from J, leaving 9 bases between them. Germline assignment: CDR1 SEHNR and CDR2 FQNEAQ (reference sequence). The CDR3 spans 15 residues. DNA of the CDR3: TGTGCCAGCAGCTTGACTACTAGCTCCTACAATGAGCAGTTCTTC. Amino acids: CASSLTTSSYNEQFF.

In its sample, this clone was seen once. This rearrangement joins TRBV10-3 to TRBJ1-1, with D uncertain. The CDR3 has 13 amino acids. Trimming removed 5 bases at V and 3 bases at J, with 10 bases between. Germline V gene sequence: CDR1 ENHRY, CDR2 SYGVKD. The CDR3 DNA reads TGTGCCATCAGTAACACAGCTTACACTGAAGCTTTCTTT. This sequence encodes CAISNTAYTEAFF.

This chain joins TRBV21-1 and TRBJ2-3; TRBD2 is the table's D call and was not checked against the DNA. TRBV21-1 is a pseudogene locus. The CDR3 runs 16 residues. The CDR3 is CASSKLAVFSTDTQYF. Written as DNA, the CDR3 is TGTGCCAGCAGCAAATTGGCGGTCTTTAGCACAGATACGCAGTATTTT.

The CDR3 bases are TGTGCCAGCAGCCCAATGGACTACCCGAACACCGGGGAGCTGTTTTTT. It translates to CASSPMDYPNTGELFF. This chain links TRBV4-2 with TRBJ2-2; weak D call: TRBD2 (6 bases). The CDR3 runs 16 residues. Germline CDR1 is LGHNA and CDR2 is YNFKEQ. V lost 4 bases and J 0 bases, leaving 12 bases between the germline ends.

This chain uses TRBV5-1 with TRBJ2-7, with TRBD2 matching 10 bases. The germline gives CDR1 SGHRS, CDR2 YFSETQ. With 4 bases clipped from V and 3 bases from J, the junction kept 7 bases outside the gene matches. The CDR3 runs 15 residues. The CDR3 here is CASSTALAGNYEQYF. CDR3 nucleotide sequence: TGCGCCAGCAGCACCGCACTAGCGGGGAACTACGAGCAGTACTTC.

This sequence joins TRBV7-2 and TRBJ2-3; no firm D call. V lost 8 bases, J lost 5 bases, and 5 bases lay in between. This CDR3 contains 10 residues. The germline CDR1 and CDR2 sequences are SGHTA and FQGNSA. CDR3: CASSGDTQYF. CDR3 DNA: TGTGCCAGCTCGGGAGATACGCAGTATTTT.

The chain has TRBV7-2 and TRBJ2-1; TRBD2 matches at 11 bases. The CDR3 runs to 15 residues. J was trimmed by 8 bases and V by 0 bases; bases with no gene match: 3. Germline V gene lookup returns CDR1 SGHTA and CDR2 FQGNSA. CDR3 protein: CASSLALAGGDEQFF. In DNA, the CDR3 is TGTGCCAGCAGCTTAGCGCTAGCGGGAGGCGATGAGCAGTTCTTC.

The CDR3 reads CASSQVQGYEQYF. CDR3 bases: TGTGCCAGCAGCCAAGTACAGGGTTACGAGCAGTACTTC. The chain recombines TRBV14 with TRBJ2-7; TRBD1 might be the D (6 bases). V was pared by 1 base and J by 4 bases, with 8 bases between. Germline CDR1 is SGHDN and CDR2 is FVKESK. The CDR3 is 13 amino acids.

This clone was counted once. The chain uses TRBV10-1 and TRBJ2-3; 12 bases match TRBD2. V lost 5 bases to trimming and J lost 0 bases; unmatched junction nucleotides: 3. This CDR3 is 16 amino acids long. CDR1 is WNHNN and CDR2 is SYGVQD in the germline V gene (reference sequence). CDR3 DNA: TGCGCCAGCAGTTTCGGACTAGCGGGAAGCACAGATACGCAGTATTTT. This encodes CASSFGLAGSTDTQYF.

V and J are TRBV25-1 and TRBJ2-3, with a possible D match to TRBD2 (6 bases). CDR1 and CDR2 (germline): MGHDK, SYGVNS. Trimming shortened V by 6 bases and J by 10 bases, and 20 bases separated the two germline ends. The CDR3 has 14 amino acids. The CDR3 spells CASRGRDSTVAQYF. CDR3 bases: TGTGCCAGCAGGGGACGGGACTCTACTGTGGCGCAGTATTTT.

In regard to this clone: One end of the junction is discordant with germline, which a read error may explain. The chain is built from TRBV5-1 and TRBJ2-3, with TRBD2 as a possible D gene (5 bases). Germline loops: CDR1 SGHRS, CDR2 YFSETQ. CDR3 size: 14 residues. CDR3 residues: CATSPGLGWDTQYF. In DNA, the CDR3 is TGCGCCACCAGCCCCGGACTGGGATGGGATACGCAGTATTTT.

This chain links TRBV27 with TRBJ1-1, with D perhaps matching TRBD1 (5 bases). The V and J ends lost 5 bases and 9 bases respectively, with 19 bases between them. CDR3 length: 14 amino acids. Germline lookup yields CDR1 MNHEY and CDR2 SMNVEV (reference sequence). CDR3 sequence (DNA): TGTGCCAGCAGTACACAAGACAGATCAGGTCAAGCTTTCTTT. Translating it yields CASSTQDRSGQAFF.

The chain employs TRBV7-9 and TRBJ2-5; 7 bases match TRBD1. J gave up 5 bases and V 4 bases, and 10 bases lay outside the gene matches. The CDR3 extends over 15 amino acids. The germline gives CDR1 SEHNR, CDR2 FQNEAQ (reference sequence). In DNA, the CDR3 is TGTGCCAGCAGCTCGTTAACAGGGGTATTGGAGACCCAGTACTTC. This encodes CASSSLTGVLETQYF.

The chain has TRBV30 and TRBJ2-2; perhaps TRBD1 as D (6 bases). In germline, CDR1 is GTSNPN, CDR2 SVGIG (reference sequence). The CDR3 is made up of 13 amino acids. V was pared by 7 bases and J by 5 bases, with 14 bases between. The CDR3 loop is CALEQGWTGELFF. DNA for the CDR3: TGTGCCTTGGAGCAGGGGTGGACCGGGGAGCTGTTTTTT. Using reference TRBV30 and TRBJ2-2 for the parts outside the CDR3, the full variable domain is SQTIHQWPATLVQPVGSPLSLECTVEGTSNPNLYWYRQAAGRGLQLLFYSVGIGQISSEVPQNLSASRPQDRQFILSSKKLLLSDSGFYLCALEQGWTGELFFGEGSRLTVL.

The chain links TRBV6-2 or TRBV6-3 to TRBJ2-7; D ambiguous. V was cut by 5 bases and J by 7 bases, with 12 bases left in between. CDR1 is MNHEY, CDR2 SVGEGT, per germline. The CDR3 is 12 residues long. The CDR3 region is CASSTPWREQYF. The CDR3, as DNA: TGTGCCAGCAGTACCCCCTGGCGGGAGCAGTACTTC.

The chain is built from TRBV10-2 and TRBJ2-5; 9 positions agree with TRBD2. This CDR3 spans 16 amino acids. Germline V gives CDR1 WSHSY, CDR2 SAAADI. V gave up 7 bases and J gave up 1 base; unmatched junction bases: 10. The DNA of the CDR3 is TGCGCCAGCACCGCAGGTAGCGGGAGTTCCCAAGAGACCCAGTACTTC. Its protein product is CASTAGSGSSQETQYF.

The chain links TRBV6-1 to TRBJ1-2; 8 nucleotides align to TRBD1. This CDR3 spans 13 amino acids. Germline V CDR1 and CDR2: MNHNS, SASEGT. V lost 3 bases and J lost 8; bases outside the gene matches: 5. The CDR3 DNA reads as TGTGCCAGCAGTGAGGGGACAGGCACCGGCTACACCTTC. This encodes CASSEGTGTGYTF.

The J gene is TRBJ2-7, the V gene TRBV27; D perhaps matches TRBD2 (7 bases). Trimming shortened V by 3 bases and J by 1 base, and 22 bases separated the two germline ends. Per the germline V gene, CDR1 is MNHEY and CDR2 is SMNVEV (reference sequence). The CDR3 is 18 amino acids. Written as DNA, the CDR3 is TGTGCCAGCAGTTTTTTGGCGGGAGTAGGGGGGCAGTCCTACGAGCAGTACTTC. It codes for CASSFLAGVGGQSYEQYF.

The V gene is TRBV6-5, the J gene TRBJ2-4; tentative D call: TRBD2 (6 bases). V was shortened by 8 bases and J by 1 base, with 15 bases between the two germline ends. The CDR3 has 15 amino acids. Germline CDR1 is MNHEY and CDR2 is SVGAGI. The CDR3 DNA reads TGTGCCAGCCTGCTAAGCCGGGAGGCCAAAAACATTCAGTACTTC. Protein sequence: CASLLSREAKNIQYF.

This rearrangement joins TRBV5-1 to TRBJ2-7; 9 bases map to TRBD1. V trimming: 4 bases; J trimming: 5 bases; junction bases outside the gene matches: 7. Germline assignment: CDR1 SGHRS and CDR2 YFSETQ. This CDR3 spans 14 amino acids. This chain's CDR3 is CASSPGTGFDEQYF. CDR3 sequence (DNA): TGCGCCAGCAGCCCCGGGACAGGGTTTGACGAGCAGTACTTC.